The sequence of this T cell receptor beta chain was determined in a study of T-cell reconstitution after alpha-beta-depleted transplantation in children. Findings and limits, study-wide: After transplant, at about two months, alpha-beta T cells were reportedly derived from several hundred expanded graft clones. Day-60 TCRbeta diversity that was high in some patients was derived from surviving recipient T cells and thymic progenitors.

The CDR3 has 14 residues. V was cut by 6 bases and J by 2 bases, with 12 bases left in between. Unique molecular identifiers were incorporated during preparation of the TCRbeta library. In TCRdb, the PCR reads were re-called with MiXCR into one record per CDR3 protein. The sample consists of about 110,000 distinct CDR3 sequences, approximately 10% of them appearing once. This clonotype showed up many times. What it recognizes is unknown. The material sequenced was PBMCs, taken before TCRalphabeta/CD19-depleted stem cell transplant. This clonotype originated in a boy younger than 10 with acute lymphoblastic leukemia, due to receive a stem cell transplant. The gene calls are TRBV12-3 or TRBV12-4 and TRBJ2-3; the D gene is possibly TRBD1 (6 bases). The CDR3 sequence is CASSDGQNTDTQYF. Written as DNA, the CDR3 is TGTGCCAGCAGCGATGGACAGAACACAGATACGCAGTATTTT.